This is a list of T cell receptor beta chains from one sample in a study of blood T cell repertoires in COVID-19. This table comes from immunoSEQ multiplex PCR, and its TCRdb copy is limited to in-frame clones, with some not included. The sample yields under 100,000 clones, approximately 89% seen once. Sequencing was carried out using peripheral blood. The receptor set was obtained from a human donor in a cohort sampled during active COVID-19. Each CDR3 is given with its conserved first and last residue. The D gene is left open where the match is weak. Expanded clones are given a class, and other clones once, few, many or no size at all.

TGTGCCTCTAATAGCGGGGGCCTTTCCAATGAGCAGTTCTTC,CASNSGGLSNEQFF,.,TRBJ2-1,TRBV2,TRBD2
TGTGCCAGCTCACCACCGGCCGGGGGGGATACGCAGTATTTT,CASSPPAGGDTQYF,.,TRBJ2-3,TRBV18,TRBD2
TGCGCCAGCAGGGCCGGGACAGGGAGGGACGAGCAGTACTTC,CASRAGTGRDEQYF,.,TRBJ2-7,TRBV5-1,TRBD1
TGTGCCAGCAGCCACGGACAGGGGCGGCCGAATGAGCAGTTCTTC,CASSHGQGRPNEQFF,.,TRBJ2-1,TRBV7-2,TRBD1
TGTGCCAGTAGTATAGATACCCCAGGCTATGGCTACACCTTC,CASSIDTPGYGYTF,.,TRBJ1-2,TRBV19,.
TGTGCCAGCATGCCGGGCACAGATACGCAGTATTTT,CASMPGTDTQYF,few,TRBJ2-3,TRBV7-2,.
TGTGCCAGCAGCCGGGACAGCTATAATTCACCCCTCCACTTT,CASSRDSYNSPLHF,.,TRBJ1-6,TRBV18,TRBD1
TGTGCCAGCAGCTTGACAGACTACGAGCAGTACTTC,CASSLTDYEQYF,.,TRBJ2-7,TRBV7-8,.
TGTGCCAGTAGTATAGCTCAGAAAGAGACCCAGTACTTC,CASSIAQKETQYF,.,TRBJ2-5,TRBV19,.
TGTGCCAGCAGCTTAGAATTGTTCGGGAGCGTCACTGAAGCTTTCTTT,CASSLELFGSVTEAFF,.,TRBJ1-1,TRBV11-2,.
TGTGCCTCGGTCCGGGTAGGAAGGACTGAAGCTTTCTTT,CASVRVGRTEAFF,.,TRBJ1-1,TRBV12-3/TRBV12-4,.
TGTGCCAGCAACCCTGGACAGCAAGAGACCCAGTACTTC,CASNPGQQETQYF,.,TRBJ2-5,TRBV5-8,.
TGTGCCAGCAGCGCCCTTAGTTACGAGCAGTACTTC,CASSALSYEQYF,.,TRBJ2-7,TRBV7-9,.
TGTGCCAGCAGCCCGACGACAGGGGGCTCCTACGAGCAGTACTTC,CASSPTTGGSYEQYF,.,TRBJ2-7,TRBV4-2,TRBD1
TGTGCCAGCAGCGCCCAACAGGAAATAAACACCGGGGAGCTGTTTTTT,CASSAQQEINTGELFF,.,TRBJ2-2,TRBV9,.
TGTGCCAGCACCTCCGAGATAAAACTGTTTTTT,CASTSEIKLFF,.,TRBJ1-4,TRBV28,.
TGTGCCAGCGGGGGGACGGAGTATAATTCACCCCTCCACTTT,CASGGTEYNSPLHF,few,TRBJ1-6,TRBV2,.
TGTGCCAGCAGCTTGTCCTACTATGGCTACACCTTC,CASSLSYYGYTF,.,TRBJ1-2,TRBV7-2,.
TGCGCCAGCAGCTCCAGGGGCGAGCAGTACTTC,CASSSRGEQYF,.,TRBJ2-7,TRBV5-1,.
TGTGCCAGCAGTGAAGCGCGGGGGATAGATACGCAGTATTTT,CASSEARGIDTQYF,once,TRBJ2-3,TRBV2,TRBD2
TGTGCCAGCAGTTCCTTTTCGCGGGGGGGGCCACAGTTCTTC,CASSSFSRGGPQFF,.,TRBJ2-1,TRBV6-2/TRBV6-3,TRBD2
TGTGCCAGCAGTTCGTTTATTCAAGAGACCCAGTACTTC,CASSSFIQETQYF,.,TRBJ2-5,TRBV12-3/TRBV12-4,.
TGTGCCAGCAGCCAGACCGGACAGGGAGGTGTGGCTTTCTTT,CASSQTGQGGVAFF,.,TRBJ1-1,TRBV14,TRBD1
TGTGCCAGCAGTTCTAGTCCGGGACACTCCTACGAGCAGTACTTC,CASSSSPGHSYEQYF,once,TRBJ2-7,TRBV6-5,.